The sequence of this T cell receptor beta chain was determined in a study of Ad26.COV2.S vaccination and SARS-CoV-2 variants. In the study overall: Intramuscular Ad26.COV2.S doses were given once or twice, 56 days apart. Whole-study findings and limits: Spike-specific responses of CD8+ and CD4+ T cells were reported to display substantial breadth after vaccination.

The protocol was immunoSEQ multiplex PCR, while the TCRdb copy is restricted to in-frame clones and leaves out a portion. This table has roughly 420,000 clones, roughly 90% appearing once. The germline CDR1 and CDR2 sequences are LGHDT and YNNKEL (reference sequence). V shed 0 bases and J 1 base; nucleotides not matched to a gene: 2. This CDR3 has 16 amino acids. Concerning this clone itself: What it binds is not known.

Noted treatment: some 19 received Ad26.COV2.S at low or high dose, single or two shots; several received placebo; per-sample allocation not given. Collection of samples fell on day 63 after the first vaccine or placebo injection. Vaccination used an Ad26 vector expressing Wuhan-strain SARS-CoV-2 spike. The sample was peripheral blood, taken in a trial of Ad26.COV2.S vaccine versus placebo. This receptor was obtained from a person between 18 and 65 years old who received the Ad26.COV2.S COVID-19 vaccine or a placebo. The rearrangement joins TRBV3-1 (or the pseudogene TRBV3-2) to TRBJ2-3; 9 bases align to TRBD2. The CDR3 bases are TGTGCCAGCAGCCAAGATTCTAGCGGGGGCACAGATACGCAGTATTTT. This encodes CASSQDSSGGTDTQYF.